Presented here are 17 T cell receptor beta chains from one specimen sequenced in a study of blood T cells in healthy people across ages (dated by TCRdb to between 2015 and 2017). The receptor library was made with 5' RACE. This sample was sequenced with an Illumina HiSeq 2500. The second PCR ran for roughly 7 to 12 cycles and used a J-beta primer mix along with a sample-barcoded 5' primer. TCRdb handled the public reads itself, with Q25 trimming in fastp and clone calling in MiXCR, and kept productive beta chains. A single entry per CDR3 protein holds the most common genes and DNA from its merged rows. This sample comprises just over 800,000 distinct CDR3 sequences, about 59% of them detected only once. The ten biggest clones cover about a quarter of the sample. The sequencing input was blood. These receptors all come from a man younger than 45 in good health.

This chain connects TRBV6-2 or TRBV6-3 to TRBJ1-1; 8 bases line up with TRBD1. Trimming cost V 6 bases and J 0 bases; bases outside gene matches: 9. From germline, CDR1 is MNHEY and CDR2 SVGEGT. The CDR3 totals 16 residues. Here the CDR3 DNA reads TGTGCCAGCAGCTCCCGGCAGGGGGCAATGAACACTGAAGCTTTCTTT. Translation gives CASSSRQGAMNTEAFF.

Only a few counts were recorded for this clonotype. The chain couples TRBV10-3 to TRBJ2-5; maybe TRBD1 (7 bases). Germline values: CDR1 ENHRY, CDR2 SYGVKD. Trimming removed 2 bases from V and 11 bases from J, with 18 bases in between. The CDR3 has 14 amino acids. This CDR3 reads CAISEDPQGGEQYF. CDR3 nucleotides: TGTGCCATCAGTGAGGATCCGCAGGGGGGAGAGCAGTACTTC.

This chain connects TRBV6-2 or TRBV6-3 to TRBJ2-7; D possibly corresponds to TRBD2 (5 bases). The CDR3 loop spans 15 amino acids. The V end was cut by 2 bases, the J end by 0 bases, with 11 bases between. CDR1 is MNHEY and CDR2 is SVGEGT in the germline V gene. The CDR3 spells CASSYLDSGSYEQYF. CDR3 nucleotide sequence: TGTGCCAGCAGTTACCTGGACTCCGGCTCCTACGAGCAGTACTTC.

A few counts support this clonotype. The genes are TRBV7-9 and TRBJ1-2; TRBD1 might be the D (6 bases). V was pared by 10 bases and J by 2 bases, with 14 bases between. The CDR3 length is 13 residues. Germline V gene lookup returns CDR1 SEHNR and CDR2 FQNEAQ (reference sequence). The CDR3 DNA follows: TGTGCCACCAGACAGGAAAACAACTATGGCTACACCTTC. This sequence encodes CATRQENNYGYTF.

This chain connects TRBV6-5 to TRBJ1-2, with no clear D. This CDR3 has 16 amino acids. V gave up 6 bases and J gave up 5 bases, with 22 bases separating them. Germline V lookup: CDR1 MNHEY, CDR2 SVGAGI. In nucleotides, the CDR3 is TGTGCCAGCAGCCTGGCGGGAGCGGCGTTGATTTATGGCTACACCTTC. Protein sequence: CASSLAGAALIYGYTF.

A few counts support this clonotype. This chain uses TRBV5-1 with TRBJ2-7; TRBD1 agrees at 7 bases. With 4 bases clipped from V and 4 bases from J, the junction kept 11 bases outside the gene matches. This CDR3 has 15 residues. The germline CDR1 and CDR2 sequences are SGHRS and YFSETQ. The CDR3 DNA follows: TGCGCCAGCAGCGGCCAAGGGGGCTTATCGTACGAGCAGTACTTC. It encodes CASSGQGGLSYEQYF. The full variable domain, in which reference TRBV5-1 and TRBJ2-7 provide the parts outside the CDR3, is KAGVTQTPRYLIKTRGQQVTLSCSPISGHRSVSWYQQTPGQGLQFLFEYFSETQRNKGNFPGRFSGRQFSNSRSEMNVSTLELGDSALYLCASSGQGGLSYEQYFGPGTRLTVT.

The chain employs TRBV12-3 or TRBV12-4 and TRBJ2-5; 8 nucleotides match TRBD2. Trimming at V came to 4 bases and at J to 5 bases, leaving 6 bases not matched to a gene. This CDR3 contains 14 residues. DNA for the CDR3: TGTGCCAGCAGTTCAGGACTAGCCAGCGAGACCCAGTACTTC. Protein: CASSSGLASETQYF.

This clonotype was found a few times. J is TRBJ2-7 and V is TRBV5-6, with no clear D. The CDR3 consists of 17 residues. Germline V gene lookup returns CDR1 SGHDT and CDR2 YYEEEE. The V and J ends lost 1 base and 1 base respectively, with 18 bases between them. DNA for the CDR3: TGTGCCAGCAGCTTGATGTCTTGGCGGTTTGTTTCCTACGAGCAGTACTTC. Its translation: CASSLMSWRFVSYEQYF.

The V gene is TRBV20-1, the J gene TRBJ1-6; D is unresolved. The CDR3 runs to 13 residues. Deletions cut 3 bases from V and 4 bases from J, with 7 bases between. CDR1 DFQATT and CDR2 SNEGSKA come from the germline V gene (reference sequence). CDR3 residues: CSARTEYNSPLHF. CDR3 in DNA: TGCAGTGCTAGGACCGAGTATAATTCACCCCTCCACTTT.

In this sample, this clonotype turned up many times. The rearrangement uses TRBV3-1 and TRBJ2-1; weak D call: TRBD2 (5 bases). The CDR3 runs to 13 residues. Germline V gene sequence: CDR1 LGHDT, CDR2 YNNKEL (reference sequence). V lost 4 bases and J 6 bases, leaving 10 bases between the germline ends. The CDR3 region has the DNA TGTGCCAGCAGCCTATCAGGACTCAATGAGCAGTTCTTC. It translates to CASSLSGLNEQFF.

This clonotype occurred a few times. This chain uses TRBV12-3 or TRBV12-4 with TRBJ1-2; no clear D gene. Trimming removed 11 bases at V and 7 bases at J, with 17 bases between. The CDR3 runs 12 residues. CDR3 in DNA: TGTGCCTTTCGAGTGGAAAATGGTGGCTACACCTTC. Residues: CAFRVENGGYTF.

V usage is TRBV28 and J usage is TRBJ1-2; D perhaps matches TRBD1 (6 bases). V shed 3 bases and J shed 6 bases, with 14 bases lying between them. CDR3 size: 14 residues. Germline CDR1 reads MDHEN; CDR2 reads SYDVKM. CDR3 in amino acids: CASSFLGQFHGYTF. In DNA form, the CDR3 reads TGTGCCAGCAGTTTCCTAGGACAGTTCCATGGCTACACCTTC.

The chain joins TRBV9 to TRBJ2-3; D is possibly TRBD1 (6 bases). Germline CDR1 is SGDLS and CDR2 is YYNGEE. The CDR3 runs to 15 residues. The ends were cut back, 4 bases at V and 4 bases at J, with 16 bases in the middle. CDR3 amino acids: CASSLRGPVSDTQYF. CDR3 coding DNA: TGTGCCAGCAGCCTCAGGGGCCCGGTGTCAGATACGCAGTATTTT.

This chain connects TRBV7-2 to TRBJ2-3; the match to TRBD2 covers 7 bases. Trimming removed 5 bases from V and 4 bases from J; junction bases left unmatched: 15. Germline V gene sequence: CDR1 SGHTA, CDR2 FQGNSA. The CDR3 consists of 17 residues. Written as DNA, the CDR3 is TGTGCCAGCAGCCTACAGAGAGGTCGGGGGGTATCAGATACGCAGTATTTT. Protein product: CASSLQRGRGVSDTQYF. Based on the CDR3 plus reference TRBV7-2 and TRBJ2-3, the full variable domain is GAGVSQSPSNKVTEKGKDVELRCDPISGHTALYWYRQSLGQGLEFLIYFQGNSAPDKSGLPSDRFSAERTGGSVSTLTIQRTQQEDSAVYLCASSLQRGRGVSDTQYFGPGTRLTVL.

This clonotype was observed a few times. The CDR3 protein is CSANYVQETQYF. The DNA of the CDR3 is TGCAGCGCAAACTACGTTCAAGAGACCCAGTACTTC. The chain combines TRBV29-1 with TRBJ2-5; D gene unclear. Germline V lookup: CDR1 SQVTM, CDR2 ANQGSEA. V dropped 7 bases and J dropped 2 bases, with 11 bases sitting between them. This CDR3 region has 12 residues.

This clonotype was found many times. The chain recombines TRBV4-3 with TRBJ1-2, with D uncertain. V was cut by 0 bases and J by 3 bases, with 8 bases left in between. The length of the CDR3 is 14 residues. CDR1 is LGHNA, CDR2 YSLEER, per germline. The CDR3 here is CASSQEGWDYGYTF. In DNA, the CDR3 is TGCGCCAGCAGCCAAGAGGGGTGGGACTATGGCTACACCTTC.

The V call is TRBV6-5, the J call TRBJ2-7; no definite D call. CDR1 and CDR2 (germline): MNHEY, SVGAGI. Trimming stripped 5 bases from V and 2 bases from J, with 13 bases between. The CDR3 spans 14 residues. CDR3: CASSNDGYPYEQYF. The DNA of the CDR3 is TGTGCCAGCAGTAACGACGGTTACCCCTACGAGCAGTACTTC.